This entry describes one T cell receptor beta chain. What it binds is not known. This entry is derived from a study of T cell repertoires in cytomegalovirus infection. Study details: Use of recently identified HLA-C-restricted and well-studied HLA-B-restricted CMV epitopes was part of the study. Matching HLA type, along with CMV infection, was indicated by public TCR beta signatures. Notes on the study in general: The cumulative frequency of public TCR beta families identified carriers of CMV plus the relevant HLA. HLA-C-restricted, CMV-specific TCR beta clonotypes were dominant ex vivo.

Each CDR3 protein gets one entry after TCRdb re-called the reads with MiXCR. The repertoire consists of about 83,000 distinct CDR3 sequences, with less than 30% occurring once and the leading ten covering approximately 75%. V gave up 5 bases and J gave up 2 bases, with 13 bases separating them. This CDR3 has 13 amino acids. CDR1 and CDR2 (germline): DFQATT, SNEGSKA (reference sequence). The TCR comes from a human donor in good health (CMV status not recorded). Some clones in this sample may be carry-over from other donors' samples. This sequence joins TRBV20-1 and TRBJ2-7, with a weak D call TRBD1 (5 bases). The source was CD8+ T cells from cultured PBMCs, collected from culture after CMV antigen stimulation. CDR3 in DNA: TGCAGTGCTGAAAGCAGGGAAACCTACGAGCAGTACTTC. Protein product: CSAESRETYEQYF.